A selection of T cell receptor beta chains follows, all from one sample in a study of T cells in Graves' hyperthyroidism and ophthalmopathy. TCRdb re-analysed the multiplex PCR reads in MiXCR, keeping a single row per CDR3 protein. This sample has approximately 640,000 distinct CDR3 sequences; 15% to 20% occur once, and the top ten carry roughly a sixth. Material for sequencing was blood. These receptor sequences come from a man over 45 with Graves' hyperthyroidism. Both conserved end residues are part of each CDR3. Each record gives: clone size, V gene, D gene, J gene, CDR3 protein, CDR3 DNA. The D gene is left open where the match is weak. A clone size is listed for some rows: how often the clone was seen (once, few, many), or a class if it is expanded.

size: -; V: TRBV9; D: TRBD2; J: TRBJ2-2; CDR3: CASSPGGLNTGELFF; DNA: TGTGCCAGCAGCCCGGGGGGTTTGAACACCGGGGAGCTGTTTTTT
size: few; V: TRBV4-1; D: TRBD2; J: TRBJ2-3; CDR3: CASSQASGVTSTDTQYF; DNA: TGCGCCAGCAGCCAGGCTAGCGGGGTGACTAGCACAGATACGCAGTATTTT
size: -; V: TRBV9; D: TRBD2; J: TRBJ2-7; CDR3: CASSVGGSRTYEQYF; DNA: TGTGCCAGCAGCGTAGGCGGGAGTAGGACCTACGAGCAGTACTTC
size: many; V: TRBV18; D: -; J: TRBJ2-1; CDR3: CASSPPPGEQFF; DNA: TGTGCCAGCTCACCACCTCCCGGTGAGCAGTTCTTC
size: many; V: TRBV10-3; D: -; J: TRBJ1-5; CDR3: CAISESMGEGNQPQHF; DNA: TGTGCCATCAGTGAGTCGATGGGGGAGGGCAATCAGCCCCAGCATTTT
size: -; V: TRBV27; D: TRBD2; J: TRBJ2-3; CDR3: CASSLFPGLVPDTQYF; DNA: TGTGCCAGCAGTTTATTTCCGGGACTAGTGCCAGATACGCAGTATTTT
size: -; V: TRBV7-2; D: TRBD1; J: TRBJ1-1; CDR3: CASSLEGTEDTEAFF; DNA: TGTGCCAGCAGCTTAGAGGGGACAGAAGACACTGAAGCTTTCTTT
size: -; V: TRBV6-5; D: -; J: TRBJ1-4; CDR3: CASSYSGAAGEKLFF; DNA: TGTGCCAGCAGTTACTCTGGGGCGGCGGGTGAAAAACTGTTTTTT
size: few; V: TRBV20-1; D: -; J: TRBJ1-2; CDR3: CSASEGYGYTF; DNA: TGCAGTGCTAGCGAGGGATATGGCTACACCTTC
size: many; V: TRBV28; D: -; J: TRBJ2-7; CDR3: CASSGTQAYEQYF; DNA: TGTGCCAGCTCCGGGACGCAGGCTTACGAGCAGTACTTC
size: many; V: TRBV28; D: TRBD2; J: TRBJ2-1; CDR3: CASSPVAGETEQFF; DNA: TGTGCCAGCAGTCCAGTAGCGGGAGAGACTGAGCAGTTCTTC
size: -; V: TRBV19; D: TRBD1; J: TRBJ2-7; CDR3: CASSPESGTGSYEQYF; DNA: TGTGCCAGTAGTCCAGAGTCTGGGACAGGGTCCTACGAGCAGTACTTC
size: -; V: TRBV14; D: TRBD2; J: TRBJ2-5; CDR3: CASSQDSLAEGGQYF; DNA: TGTGCCAGCAGCCAAGATTCACTAGCGGAAGGGGGCCAGTACTTC
size: many; V: TRBV7-2; D: -; J: TRBJ1-2; CDR3: CASSLQGRGGYTF; DNA: TGTGCCAGCAGCTTACAGGGGCGGGGTGGCTACACCTTC
size: -; V: TRBV29-1; D: TRBD2; J: TRBJ2-3; CDR3: CSVELAGADTQYF; DNA: TGCAGCGTTGAACTAGCGGGAGCAGATACGCAGTATTTT
size: few; V: TRBV20-1; D: -; J: TRBJ2-5; CDR3: CSAVRGGRQETQYF; DNA: TGCAGTGCTGTCCGTGGGGGGCGGCAAGAGACCCAGTACTTC
size: few; V: TRBV7-2; D: -; J: TRBJ2-2; CDR3: CASSLVENTGELFF; DNA: TGTGCCAGCAGCTTAGTGGAGAACACCGGGGAGCTGTTTTTT
size: -; V: TRBV9; D: -; J: TRBJ2-7; CDR3: CASSASPGSYEQYF; DNA: TGTGCCAGCAGCGCGAGCCCGGGATCCTACGAGCAGTACTTC
size: few; V: TRBV18; D: TRBD1; J: TRBJ2-3; CDR3: CASSPRTGGITDTQYF; DNA: TGTGCCAGCTCACCGCGGACAGGGGGCATCACAGATACGCAGTATTTT
size: few; V: TRBV19; D: -; J: TRBJ1-1; CDR3: CASSMGGSATEAFF; DNA: TGTGCCAGTAGTATGGGAGGGAGTGCCACTGAAGCTTTCTTT
size: many; V: TRBV28; D: -; J: TRBJ2-4; CDR3: CASSLEDRINIQYF; DNA: TGTGCCAGCAGTCTAGAGGACAGAATAAACATTCAGTACTTC
size: many; V: TRBV28; D: -; J: TRBJ2-1; CDR3: CASSLKGIVMRMLYNEQFF; DNA: TGTGCCAGCAGTTTAAAAGGGATAGTCATGCGGATGCTTTACAATGAGCAGTTCTTC
size: once; V: TRBV4-1; D: TRBD1; J: TRBJ2-7; CDR3: CASSQGQGVSHEQYF; DNA: TGCGCCAGCAGCCAAGGACAGGGGGTATCCCACGAGCAGTACTTC
size: few; V: TRBV28; D: -; J: TRBJ2-1; CDR3: CASSFPADYTNEQFF; DNA: TGTGCCAGCAGTTTCCCGGCGGACTACACCAATGAGCAGTTCTTC
size: -; V: TRBV5-5; D: -; J: TRBJ2-7; CDR3: CASSLGNWDYEQYF; DNA: TGTGCCAGCAGCTTGGGCAATTGGGACTACGAGCAGTACTTC
size: many; V: TRBV11-2; D: -; J: TRBJ1-4; CDR3: CASSLNRRVEQKLFF; DNA: TGTGCCAGCAGCTTAAATCGCAGGGTCGAGCAAAAACTGTTTTTT
size: few; V: TRBV7-9; D: TRBD2; J: TRBJ2-7; CDR3: CASSIPTGGGEGLEFYEQYF; DNA: TGTGCCAGCAGTATACCGACGGGGGGGGGTGAGGGACTTGAATTCTACGAGCAGTACTTC
size: -; V: TRBV6-2/TRBV6-3; D: TRBD1; J: TRBJ1-1; CDR3: CASRWDSSMNTEAFF; DNA: TGTGCCAGCAGGTGGGACAGCTCCATGAACACTGAAGCTTTCTTT
size: many; V: TRBV10-1; D: -; J: TRBJ2-5; CDR3: CASSSFEGSETQYF; DNA: TGCGCCAGCAGCAGCTTCGAGGGGTCGGAGACCCAGTACTTC
size: -; V: TRBV13; D: -; J: TRBJ1-2; CDR3: CASSLSGYGGYTF; DNA: TGTGCCAGCAGCTTAAGTGGGTACGGTGGCTACACCTTC
size: -; V: TRBV20-1; D: -; J: TRBJ2-3; CDR3: CSARLRLSGSTQYF; DNA: TGCAGTGCTAGATTGCGTCTCTCGGGTAGTACGCAGTATTTT
size: few; V: TRBV6-1; D: -; J: TRBJ2-7; CDR3: CASSARVQGVSYEQYF; DNA: TGTGCCAGCAGCGCAAGGGTACAGGGCGTTAGCTACGAGCAGTACTTC
size: many; V: TRBV7-9; D: TRBD2; J: TRBJ2-1; CDR3: CASSSGLAGAAEQFF; DNA: TGTGCCAGCAGCTCCGGACTAGCGGGAGCCGCTGAGCAGTTCTTC
size: many; V: TRBV7-9; D: -; J: TRBJ2-5; CDR3: CASSLGWETQYF; DNA: TGTGCCAGCAGCTTAGGTTGGGAGACCCAGTACTTC
size: many; V: TRBV19; D: TRBD1; J: TRBJ1-2; CDR3: CASDSGGLPVYGYTF; DNA: TGTGCCAGTGATTCAGGGGGACTGCCGGTCTATGGCTACACCTTC
size: few; V: TRBV2; D: -; J: TRBJ2-7; CDR3: CASKIALGVSYEQYF; DNA: TGTGCCAGCAAAATTGCCCTGGGGGTGTCCTACGAGCAGTACTTC
size: few; V: TRBV10-1; D: TRBD1; J: TRBJ2-7; CDR3: CASSPGTGGFDEQYF; DNA: TGCGCCAGCAGTCCCGGGACAGGGGGTTTCGACGAGCAGTACTTC
size: -; V: TRBV28; D: -; J: TRBJ2-1; CDR3: CASSSGTPWNEQFF; DNA: TGTGCCAGCAGTAGCGGGACACCTTGGAATGAGCAGTTCTTC
size: many; V: TRBV2; D: TRBD1; J: TRBJ2-5; CDR3: CASSDDSGQGWETQYF; DNA: TGTGCCAGCAGTGACGACTCGGGACAGGGGTGGGAGACCCAGTACTTC
size: many; V: TRBV27; D: -; J: TRBJ1-1; CDR3: CASSHKTGNTEAFF; DNA: TGTGCCAGCAGCCATAAGACGGGGAACACTGAAGCTTTCTTT
size: few; V: TRBV6-1; D: TRBD2; J: TRBJ2-7; CDR3: CASRSSGPYEQYF; DNA: TGTGCCAGCAGAAGTAGCGGGCCCTACGAGCAGTACTTC
size: -; V: TRBV11-2; D: TRBD1; J: TRBJ2-7; CDR3: CASRYQPGQGLYEQYF; DNA: TGTGCCAGCAGATACCAACCGGGACAGGGGTTGTACGAGCAGTACTTC
size: -; V: TRBV20-1; D: -; J: TRBJ2-7; CDR3: CSARPERSYEQCF; DNA: TGCAGTGCCCGTCCCGAGCGTTCCTACGAGCAGTGCTTC
size: -; V: TRBV5-1; D: TRBD2; J: TRBJ2-2; CDR3: CASSDSLAGGGTGELFF; DNA: TGCGCCAGCAGCGACTCACTAGCGGGAGGTGGGACCGGGGAGCTGTTTTTT
size: many; V: TRBV6-1; D: TRBD1; J: TRBJ1-1; CDR3: CASRSDRVLNTEAFF; DNA: TGTGCCAGCAGATCGGACAGGGTGTTGAACACTGAAGCTTTCTTT
size: few; V: TRBV4-3; D: TRBD2; J: TRBJ2-7; CDR3: CASSRGREGVYEQYF; DNA: TGCGCCAGCAGCAGGGGGCGGGAGGGGGTCTACGAGCAGTACTTC
size: few; V: TRBV4-2; D: TRBD2; J: TRBJ2-3; CDR3: CASSQDLTSGRTDTQYF; DNA: TGTGCCAGCAGCCAAGATCTAACTAGCGGGAGAACAGATACGCAGTATTTT
size: once; V: TRBV29-1; D: -; J: TRBJ2-1; CDR3: CSGDRNNEQFF; DNA: TGCAGCGGGGACCGGAATAATGAGCAGTTCTTC
size: -; V: TRBV3-1; D: -; J: TRBJ1-2; CDR3: CASSPGSWESYTF; DNA: TGTGCCAGCAGCCCCGGGTCATGGGAGAGCTACACCTTC
size: -; V: TRBV13; D: -; J: TRBJ1-3; CDR3: CASTQGNSGNTIYF; DNA: TGTGCCAGCACACAGGGCAACTCTGGAAACACCATATATTTT